Sequencing of this TCR beta chain was carried out in a study of identical twins. Between the trimmed V and J ends, which lost 2 bases and 3 bases, there was a span of 13 bases. The CDR3 extends over 16 amino acids. CDR1 is SGHDN, CDR2 FVKESK, per germline. TCRdb itself ran the 5' RACE reads through MiXCR, one entry per CDR3 protein. The sample comprises approximately 550,000 distinct CDR3 sequences, approximately 20% of which are singletons, and approximately 0.52% rests with the top ten. These data were likewise used in another study, on yellow fever vaccine responses in identical twins.

The rearrangement joins TRBV14 to TRBJ2-2; D is uncertain. Sequenced sample: CD4+ T cells sorted from blood. This receptor was identified in a woman aged 18-29 years in good health. CDR3 DNA sequence: TGTGCCAGCAGCCAACAACCGGGTCCCTACACCGGGGAGCTGTTTTTT. This sequence encodes CASSQQPGPYTGELFF.